This entry lists 15 T cell receptor beta chains sequenced from one sample in a study of CD8 T cells in Susac syndrome. A quantity of 0.5 to 1 ug RNA underwent reverse transcription using random hexamers. TCRdb processed the immunoSEQ multiplex PCR reads anew with MiXCR; each CDR3 protein has one entry. The table includes fewer than 200,000 distinct CDR3 sequences, 85% to 95% detected once. Sample: CD4+ T cells from PBMCs. The receptors stem from a human donor in good health.

The V call is TRBV7-2, the J call TRBJ2-7; D not certain. The V gene's germline CDR1 is SGHTA and CDR2 FQGNSA. The V and J ends lost 4 bases and 7 bases respectively, with 17 bases between them. The CDR3 contains 14 residues. CDR3 in DNA: TGTGCCAGCAGCTCCAATTCAGGCCGCGAGGAGCAGTACTTC. As protein: CASSSNSGREEQYF.

V is TRBV12-3 or TRBV12-4 and J is TRBJ2-3, with 7 bases identical to TRBD2. This CDR3 has 14 residues. V was clipped by 8 bases and J by 9 bases; unmatched bases: 14. Here the CDR3 DNA reads TGTGCCAGCGCCCCCAGGGAGGGACGTTCAACGCAGTATTTT. This translates into CASAPREGRSTQYF.

This clonotype was seen just once. The chain carries TRBV6-5 and TRBJ1-3, with a possible D match to TRBD1 (6 bases). This CDR3 region has 16 residues. CDR1 and CDR2 (germline): MNHEY, SVGAGI. With 4 bases removed from V and 0 bases from J, the gap between germline ends came to 13 bases. The CDR3 DNA is TGTGCCAGCAGTTTAGGACAGATGATCTCTGGAAACACCATATATTTT. Translating it yields CASSLGQMISGNTIYF.

This clonotype was counted a single time. The chain uses TRBV5-1 and TRBJ2-2; D unclear. CDR3 length equals 14 residues. The germline V gene encodes CDR1 SGHRS and CDR2 YFSETQ. The germline V and J ends were trimmed by 5 bases and 3 bases, with 11 bases remaining between them. CDR3 loop: CASRGLRHTGELFF. The CDR3 nucleotides are TGCGCCAGCAGAGGTCTCCGGCACACCGGGGAGCTGTTTTTT.

V and J are TRBV18 and TRBJ2-3; D possibly corresponds to TRBD2 (6 bases). Germline V CDR1 and CDR2: KGHSH, LQKENI. The CDR3 runs 16 residues. Between the trimmed V and J ends, which lost 3 bases and 5 bases, there was a span of 18 bases. In DNA form, the CDR3 reads TGTGCCAGCTCACCGACAACCTCTTACGGGGGAGATACGCAGTATTTT. This codes for CASSPTTSYGGDTQYF. The full variable domain, rest sourced from reference TRBV18 and TRBJ2-3, is NAGVMQNPRHLVRRRGQEARLRCSPMKGHSHVYWYRQLPEEGLKFMVYLQKENIIDESGMPKERFSAEFPKEGPSILRIQQVVRGDSAAYFCASSPTTSYGGDTQYFGPGTRLTVL.

The gene calls are TRBV30 and TRBJ2-4, with TRBD2 matching over 10 bases. The CDR3 spans 19 residues. In germline, CDR1 is GTSNPN, CDR2 SVGIG (reference sequence). Losses at the gene ends were 2 bases for V and 2 bases for J; bases not matched to a gene: 15. In DNA, the CDR3 is TGTGCCTGGAGTTATCTACCCGCAGCGGGGGGGGCTTCCAAAAACATTCAGTACTTC. Amino acids: CAWSYLPAAGGASKNIQYF.

The chain couples TRBV29-1 to TRBJ2-7; weak D call: TRBD1 (5 bases). CDR3 length: 12 residues. Trimming shortened V by 7 bases and J by 2 bases, and 12 bases separated the two germline ends. Germline CDR1 and CDR2: SQVTM and ANQGSEA. The CDR3 DNA is TGCAGCGGGGGCACCCAAGCCTACGAGCAGTACTTC. Its protein product is CSGGTQAYEQYF.

V usage is TRBV25-1 and J usage is TRBJ1-2; TRBD1 is a possible D gene (6 bases). Trimming took 8 bases from V and 7 from J, leaving 23 bases between them. This CDR3 has 15 amino acids. Germline values: CDR1 MGHDK, CDR2 SYGVNS. The CDR3 sequence: CASGDETGLSVGYTF. The CDR3 DNA sequence: TGTGCCAGCGGGGATGAGACAGGTCTGAGTGTTGGCTACACCTTC.

The chain combines TRBV5-1 with TRBJ2-7; tentatively, D is TRBD1 or TRBD2 (5 bases each). The length of the CDR3 is 12 residues. Germline V gene lookup returns CDR1 SGHRS and CDR2 YFSETQ. V lost 2 bases and J 6 bases, leaving 9 bases between the germline ends. CDR3 sequence reads: CASSLGTPEQYF. In nucleotides, the CDR3 is TGCGCCAGCAGCTTAGGGACCCCCGAGCAGTACTTC.

The V and J genes are TRBV7-2 and TRBJ2-3; 7 bases fit TRBD1. V shed 5 bases and J 4 bases; nucleotides not matched to a gene: 6. This CDR3 has 14 amino acids. Germline loops: CDR1 SGHTA, CDR2 FQGNSA. CDR3 bases: TGTGCCAGCAGCGAGACAGGGCCGGCAGATACGCAGTATTTT. Residues: CASSETGPADTQYF.

The chain recombines TRBV20-1 with TRBJ1-5; D is possibly TRBD1 (6 bases). The CDR3 extends over 15 amino acids. Trimming took 5 bases from V and 1 from J, leaving 15 bases between them. Germline V gives CDR1 DFQATT, CDR2 SNEGSKA (reference sequence). The CDR3: CSASRTAASNQPQHF. The CDR3 bases are TGCAGTGCTTCTAGGACAGCCGCCAGCAATCAGCCCCAGCATTTT.

The J gene is TRBJ2-7, the V gene TRBV29-1, with 8 bases lining up with TRBD2. Germline CDR1 reads SQVTM; CDR2 reads ANQGSEA. CDR3 length: 13 amino acids. V lost 7 bases and J lost 2; bases outside the gene matches: 7. The CDR3 loop reads CSAGGVGAYEQYF. CDR3 nucleotides: TGCAGCGCCGGGGGGGTGGGCGCCTACGAGCAGTACTTC.

The chain uses TRBV29-1 and TRBJ1-1; no clear D gene. Germline lookup yields CDR1 SQVTM and CDR2 ANQGSEA. V was pared by 7 bases and J by 1 base, with 10 bases between. The length of the CDR3 is 12 residues. The CDR3 nucleotides read TGCAGCGCTATGGTAGGGAACACTGAAGCTTTCTTT. This translates into CSAMVGNTEAFF.

About this clonotype itself: One end of the junction does not line up with germline, which may come from a read error. This chain uses TRBV7-7 with TRBJ2-1; D remains ambiguous. Per the germline V gene, CDR1 is SSHAT and CDR2 is FNYEAQ (reference sequence). This CDR3 is 15 amino acids long. The CDR3 sequence: CASSPRPSSYNEQFF. CDR3 bases: TGTGCTAGCAGCCCCCGACCGAGCTCCTACAATGAGCAGTTCTTC. Variable domain in full (rest from reference TRBV7-7 and TRBJ2-1): GAGVSQSPRYKVTKRGQDVTLRCDPISSHATLYWYQQALGQGPEFLTYFNYEAQPDKSGLPSDRFSAERPEGSISTLTIQRTEQRDSAMYRCASSPRPSSYNEQFFGPGTRLTVL.

The chain employs TRBV20-1 and TRBJ1-1; TRBD1 aligns across 10 bases. The CDR3 is 16 amino acids. V trimming: 5 bases; J trimming: 6 bases; junction bases outside the gene matches: 15. Germline lookup yields CDR1 DFQATT and CDR2 SNEGSKA (reference sequence). The CDR3 region is CSAVRGTGARTAEAFF. DNA of the CDR3: TGCAGTGCTGTCCGCGGGACAGGGGCTCGAACCGCTGAAGCTTTCTTT.